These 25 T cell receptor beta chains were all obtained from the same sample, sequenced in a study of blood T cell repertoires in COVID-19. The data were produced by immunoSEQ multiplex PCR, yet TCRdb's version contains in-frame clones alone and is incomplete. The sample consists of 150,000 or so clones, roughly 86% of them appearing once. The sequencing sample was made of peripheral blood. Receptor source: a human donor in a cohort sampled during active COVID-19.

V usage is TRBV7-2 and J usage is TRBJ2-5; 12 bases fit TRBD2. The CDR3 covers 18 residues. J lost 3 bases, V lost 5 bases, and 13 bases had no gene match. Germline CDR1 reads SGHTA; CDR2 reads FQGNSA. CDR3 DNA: TGTGCCAGCAGCGGGACTCTAGGGAGGACTAGCGGGGAAGAGACCCAGTACTTC. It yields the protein CASSGTLGRTSGEETQYF.

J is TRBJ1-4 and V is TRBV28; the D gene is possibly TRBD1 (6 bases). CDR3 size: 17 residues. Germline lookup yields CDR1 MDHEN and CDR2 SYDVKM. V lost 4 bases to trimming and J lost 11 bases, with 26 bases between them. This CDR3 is CASSSEVLTGSGRKLFF. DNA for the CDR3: TGTGCCAGCAGTTCAGAAGTTTTAACAGGGTCCGGACGTAAACTGTTTTTT.

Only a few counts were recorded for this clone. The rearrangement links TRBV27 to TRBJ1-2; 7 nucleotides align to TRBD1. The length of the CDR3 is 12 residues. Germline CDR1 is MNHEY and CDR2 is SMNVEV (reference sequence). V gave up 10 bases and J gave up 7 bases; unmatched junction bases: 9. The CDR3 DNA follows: TGTGCCAACAAGGACAGGTCCTTTGGCTACACCTTC. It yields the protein CANKDRSFGYTF.

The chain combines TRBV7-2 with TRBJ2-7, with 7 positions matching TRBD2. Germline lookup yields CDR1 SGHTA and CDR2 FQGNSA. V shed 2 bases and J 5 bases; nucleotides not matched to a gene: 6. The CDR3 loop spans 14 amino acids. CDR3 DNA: TGTGCCAGCAGCTTAAGTGCGGGAGTCGACGAGCAGTACTTC. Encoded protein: CASSLSAGVDEQYF.

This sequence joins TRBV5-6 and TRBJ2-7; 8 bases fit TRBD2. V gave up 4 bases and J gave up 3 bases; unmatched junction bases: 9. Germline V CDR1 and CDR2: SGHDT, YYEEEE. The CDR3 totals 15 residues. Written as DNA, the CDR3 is TGTGCCAGCAGCACCCAGACTAGCGCATACTACGAGCAGTACTTC. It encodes CASSTQTSAYYEQYF.

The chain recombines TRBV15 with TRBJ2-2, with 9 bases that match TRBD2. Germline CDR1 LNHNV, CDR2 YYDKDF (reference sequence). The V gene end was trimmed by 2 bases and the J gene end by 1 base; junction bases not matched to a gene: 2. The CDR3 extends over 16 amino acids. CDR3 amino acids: CATSRLAGRNTGELFF. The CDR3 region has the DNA TGTGCCACCAGCAGACTAGCGGGACGGAACACCGGGGAGCTGTTTTTT. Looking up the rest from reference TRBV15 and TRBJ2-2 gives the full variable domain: DAMVIQNPRYQVTQFGKPVTLSCSQTLNHNVMYWYQQKSSQAPKLLFHYYDKDFNNEADTPDNFQSRRPNTSFCFLDIRSPGLGDTAMYLCATSRLAGRNTGELFFGEGSRLTVL.

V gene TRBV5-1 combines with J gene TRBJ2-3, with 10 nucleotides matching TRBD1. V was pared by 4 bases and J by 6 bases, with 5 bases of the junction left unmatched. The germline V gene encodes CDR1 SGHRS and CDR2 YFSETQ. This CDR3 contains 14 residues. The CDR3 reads CASSATGGRDTQYF. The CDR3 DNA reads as TGCGCCAGCAGCGCGACAGGGGGCAGGGATACGCAGTATTTT.

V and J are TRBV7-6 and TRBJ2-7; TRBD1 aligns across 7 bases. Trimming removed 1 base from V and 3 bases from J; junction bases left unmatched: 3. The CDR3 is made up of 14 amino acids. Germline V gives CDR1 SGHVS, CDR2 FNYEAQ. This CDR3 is CASSLGDRVYEQYF. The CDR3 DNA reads TGTGCCAGCAGCTTAGGAGACAGGGTCTACGAGCAGTACTTC.

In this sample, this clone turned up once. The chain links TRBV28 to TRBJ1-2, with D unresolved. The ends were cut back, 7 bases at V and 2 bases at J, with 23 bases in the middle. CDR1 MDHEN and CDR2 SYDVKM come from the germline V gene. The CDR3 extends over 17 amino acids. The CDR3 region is CASTELGSVPTNYGYTF. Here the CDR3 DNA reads TGTGCCAGCACCGAACTAGGGTCGGTGCCTACCAACTATGGCTACACCTTC.

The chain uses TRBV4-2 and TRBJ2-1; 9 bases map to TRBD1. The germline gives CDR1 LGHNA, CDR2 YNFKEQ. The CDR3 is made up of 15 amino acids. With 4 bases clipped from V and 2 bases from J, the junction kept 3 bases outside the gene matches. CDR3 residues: CASSPGQGPYNEQFF. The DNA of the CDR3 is TGTGCCAGCAGCCCGGGACAGGGACCCTACAATGAGCAGTTCTTC.

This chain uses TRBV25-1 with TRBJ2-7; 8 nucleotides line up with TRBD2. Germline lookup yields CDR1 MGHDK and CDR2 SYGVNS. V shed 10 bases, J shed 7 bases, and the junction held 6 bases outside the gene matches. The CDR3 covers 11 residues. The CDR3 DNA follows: TGTGCCACCAAGCGGGGGAGGGAGCAGTACTTC. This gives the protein CATKRGREQYF.

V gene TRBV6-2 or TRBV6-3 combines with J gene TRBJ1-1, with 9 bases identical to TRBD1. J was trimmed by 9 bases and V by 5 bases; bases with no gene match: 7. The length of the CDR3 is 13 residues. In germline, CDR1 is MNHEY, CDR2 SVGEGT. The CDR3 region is CASSNLGQGKAFF. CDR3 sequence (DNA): TGTGCCAGCAGTAACCTCGGACAGGGGAAAGCTTTCTTT.

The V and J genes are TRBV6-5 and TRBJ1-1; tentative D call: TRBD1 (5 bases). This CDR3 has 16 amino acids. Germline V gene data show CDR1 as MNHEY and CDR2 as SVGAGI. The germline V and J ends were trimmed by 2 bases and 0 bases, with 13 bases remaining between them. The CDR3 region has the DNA TGTGCCAGCAGTTACGGTTTGAACAGGCTGAACACTGAAGCTTTCTTT. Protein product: CASSYGLNRLNTEAFF.

The CDR3 is CASTPLNREGEQYF. The DNA of the CDR3 is TGTGCCAGCACCCCCCTTAACAGAGAGGGCGAGCAGTACTTC. J is TRBJ2-7 and V is TRBV6-2 or TRBV6-3, with TRBD2 as a possible D gene (5 bases). The CDR3 runs 14 residues. Per germline, CDR1 MNHEY and CDR2 SVGEGT. V lost 7 bases and J lost 6, with 19 bases in between.

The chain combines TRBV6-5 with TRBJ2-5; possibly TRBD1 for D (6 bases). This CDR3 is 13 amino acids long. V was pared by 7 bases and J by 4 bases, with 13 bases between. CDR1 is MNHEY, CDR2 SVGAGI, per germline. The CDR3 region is CASTLGASETQYF. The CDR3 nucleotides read TGTGCCAGCACCCTGGGGGCCTCAGAGACCCAGTACTTC.

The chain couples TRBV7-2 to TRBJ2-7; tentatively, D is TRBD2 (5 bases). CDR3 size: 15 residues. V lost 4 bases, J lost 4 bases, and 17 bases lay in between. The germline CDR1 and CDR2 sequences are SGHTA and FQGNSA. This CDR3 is CASSSQFATGYEQYF. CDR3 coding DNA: TGTGCCAGCAGCTCCCAATTCGCTACGGGATACGAGCAGTACTTC.

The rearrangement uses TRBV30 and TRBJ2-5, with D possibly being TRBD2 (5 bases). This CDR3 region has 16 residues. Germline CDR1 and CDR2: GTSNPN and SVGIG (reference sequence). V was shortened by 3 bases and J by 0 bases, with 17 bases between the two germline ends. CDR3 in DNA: TGTGCCTGGAGCCTCACCCTAAGCGGCTACCAAGAGACCCAGTACTTC. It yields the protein CAWSLTLSGYQETQYF. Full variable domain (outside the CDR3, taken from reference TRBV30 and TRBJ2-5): SQTIHQWPATLVQPVGSPLSLECTVEGTSNPNLYWYRQAAGRGLQLLFYSVGIGQISSEVPQNLSASRPQDRQFILSSKKLLLSDSGFYLCAWSLTLSGYQETQYFGPGTRLLVL.

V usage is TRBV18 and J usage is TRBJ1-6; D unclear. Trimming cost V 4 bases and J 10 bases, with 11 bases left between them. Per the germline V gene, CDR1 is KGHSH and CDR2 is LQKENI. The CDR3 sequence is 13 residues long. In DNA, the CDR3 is TGTGCCAGCTCACAAATGGAGGAATCACCCCTCCACTTT. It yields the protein CASSQMEESPLHF.

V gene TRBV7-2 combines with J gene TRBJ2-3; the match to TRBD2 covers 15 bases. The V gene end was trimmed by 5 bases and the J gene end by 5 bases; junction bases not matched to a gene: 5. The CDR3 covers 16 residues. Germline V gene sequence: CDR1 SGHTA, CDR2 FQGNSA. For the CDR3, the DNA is TGTGCCAGCAGCAAGGGACTAGCGGGAGGTGGAGATACGCAGTATTTT. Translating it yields CASSKGLAGGGDTQYF.

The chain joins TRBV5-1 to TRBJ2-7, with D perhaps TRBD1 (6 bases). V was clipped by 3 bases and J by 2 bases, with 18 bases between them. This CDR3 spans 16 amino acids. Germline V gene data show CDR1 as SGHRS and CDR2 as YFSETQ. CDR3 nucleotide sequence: TGCGCCAGCAGCTCCGGATCACAGGGAAGGGCCTACGAGCAGTACTTC. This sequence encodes CASSSGSQGRAYEQYF.

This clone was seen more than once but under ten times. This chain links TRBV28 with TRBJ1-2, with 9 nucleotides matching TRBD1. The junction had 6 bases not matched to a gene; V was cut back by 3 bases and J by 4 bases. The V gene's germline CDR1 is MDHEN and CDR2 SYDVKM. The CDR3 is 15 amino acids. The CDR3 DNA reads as TGTGCCAGCAGTTTCCACCGGGACAGGGTCTATGGCTACACCTTC. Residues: CASSFHRDRVYGYTF.

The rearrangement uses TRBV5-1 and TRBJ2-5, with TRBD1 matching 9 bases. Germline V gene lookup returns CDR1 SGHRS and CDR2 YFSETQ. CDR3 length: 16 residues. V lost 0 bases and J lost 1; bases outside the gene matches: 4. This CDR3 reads CASSLGKTGGQETQYF. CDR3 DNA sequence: TGCGCCAGCAGCTTGGGGAAGACAGGGGGCCAAGAGACCCAGTACTTC.

CDR3 sequence (DNA): TGTGCCAGCAGCTCTACGTTGCGTCCCTATGAAGCTTTCTTT. This gives the protein CASSSTLRPYEAFF. The chain combines TRBV6-5 with TRBJ1-1; D is ambiguous. V was pared by 6 bases and J by 7 bases, with 18 bases between. Germline V gives CDR1 MNHEY, CDR2 SVGAGI. The CDR3 spans 14 residues.

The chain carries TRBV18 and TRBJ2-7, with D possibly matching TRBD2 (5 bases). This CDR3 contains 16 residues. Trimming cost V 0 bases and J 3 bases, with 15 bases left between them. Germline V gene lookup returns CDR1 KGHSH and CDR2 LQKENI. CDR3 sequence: CASSPPAWGDNYEQYF. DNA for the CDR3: TGTGCCAGCTCACCACCGGCTTGGGGAGATAACTACGAGCAGTACTTC.

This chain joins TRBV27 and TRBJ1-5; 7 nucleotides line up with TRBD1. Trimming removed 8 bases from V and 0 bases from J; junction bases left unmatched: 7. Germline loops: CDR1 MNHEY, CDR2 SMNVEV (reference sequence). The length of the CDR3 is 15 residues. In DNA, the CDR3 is TGTGCCAGCGGTTCACAGGGGAATAGCAATCAGCCCCAGCATTTT. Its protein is CASGSQGNSNQPQHF.